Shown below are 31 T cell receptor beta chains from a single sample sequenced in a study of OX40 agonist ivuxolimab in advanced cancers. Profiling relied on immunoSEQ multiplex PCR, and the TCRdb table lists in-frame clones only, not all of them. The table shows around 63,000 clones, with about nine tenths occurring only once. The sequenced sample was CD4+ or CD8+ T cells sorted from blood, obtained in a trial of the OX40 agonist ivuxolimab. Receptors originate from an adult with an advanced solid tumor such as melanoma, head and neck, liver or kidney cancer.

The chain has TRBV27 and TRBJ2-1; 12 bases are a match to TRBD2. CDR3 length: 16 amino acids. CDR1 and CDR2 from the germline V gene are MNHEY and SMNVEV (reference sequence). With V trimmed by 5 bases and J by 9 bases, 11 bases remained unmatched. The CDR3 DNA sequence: TGTGCCAGCAGTCCGAACCCTAGCGGGAGGGCCCTTGAGCAGTTCTTC. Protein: CASSPNPSGRALEQFF.

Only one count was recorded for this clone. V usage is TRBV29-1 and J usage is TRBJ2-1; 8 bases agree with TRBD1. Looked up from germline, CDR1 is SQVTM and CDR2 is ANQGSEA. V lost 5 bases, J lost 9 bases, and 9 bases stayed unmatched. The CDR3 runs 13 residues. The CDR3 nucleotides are TGCAGCGTTAATACAGGGGGATTCATTGAGCAGTTCTTC. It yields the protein CSVNTGGFIEQFF.

The CDR3 sequence: CASSELPGEGSNYGYTF. The CDR3 DNA reads TGTGCCAGCAGTGAACTGCCAGGGGAAGGCTCTAACTATGGCTACACCTTC. The J gene is TRBJ1-2, the V gene TRBV6-1, with D possibly being TRBD1 (6 bases). This CDR3 is 17 amino acids long. Germline V lookup: CDR1 MNHNS, CDR2 SASEGT. Between the trimmed V and J ends, which lost 2 bases and 0 bases, there was a span of 16 bases.

The CDR3 nucleotides are TGTGCCAGTAGTACCGGACTAGCGGGAATCTATGAGCAGTTCTTC. Translating gives CASSTGLAGIYEQFF. The chain has TRBV19 and TRBJ2-1; 12 bases agree with TRBD2. Germline trimming cut 4 bases from V and 8 bases from J; bases unmatched to any gene: 6. The CDR3 covers 15 residues. The germline V gene encodes CDR1 LNHDA and CDR2 SQIVND (reference sequence).

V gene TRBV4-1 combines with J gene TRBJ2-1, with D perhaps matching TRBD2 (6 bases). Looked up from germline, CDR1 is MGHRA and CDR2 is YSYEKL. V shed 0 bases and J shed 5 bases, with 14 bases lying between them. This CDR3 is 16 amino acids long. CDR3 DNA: TGCGCCAGCAGCCAAGAATGGCTAGCGAGAGACAATGAGCAGTTCTTC. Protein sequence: CASSQEWLARDNEQFF.

Here the CDR3 reads CASSVGTSGVGEQYF. CDR3 sequence (DNA): TGTGCCAGCAGCGTAGGGACTAGCGGAGTGGGAGAGCAGTACTTC. The chain has TRBV9 and TRBJ2-7; 10 positions agree with TRBD2. The V gene's germline CDR1 is SGDLS and CDR2 YYNGEE. This CDR3 is 15 amino acids long. V shed 0 bases, J shed 7 bases, and the junction held 7 bases outside the gene matches. Drawing the rest from reference TRBV9 and TRBJ2-7, the complete variable domain is DSGVTQTPKHLITATGQRVTLRCSPRSGDLSVYWYQQSLDQGLQFLIQYYNGEERAKGNILERFSAQQFPDLHSELNLSSLELGDSALYFCASSVGTSGVGEQYFGPGTRLTVT.

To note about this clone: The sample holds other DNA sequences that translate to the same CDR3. CDR3 nucleotide sequence: TGCGCCAGCAGCTTGGGCGGGAACACTGAAGCTTTCTTT. This sequence encodes CASSLGGNTEAFF. The rearrangement links TRBV5-1 to TRBJ1-1, with no clear D. In germline, CDR1 is SGHRS, CDR2 YFSETQ. The CDR3 consists of 13 residues. Trimming shortened V by 0 bases and J by 1 base, and 4 bases separated the two germline ends.

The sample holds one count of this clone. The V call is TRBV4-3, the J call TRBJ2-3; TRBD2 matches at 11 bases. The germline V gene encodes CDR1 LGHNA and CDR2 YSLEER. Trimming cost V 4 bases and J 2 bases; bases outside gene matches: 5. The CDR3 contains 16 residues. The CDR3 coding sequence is TGCGCCAGCAGCCCCATAGCGGGAGGGTACACAGATACGCAGTATTTT. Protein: CASSPIAGGYTDTQYF.

The CDR3 here is CASSPGQAQPQHF. The CDR3 DNA reads as TGTGCCAGCAGTCCGGGACAGGCCCAGCCCCAGCATTTT. This rearrangement joins TRBV28 to TRBJ1-5; the match to TRBD1 covers 8 bases. Looked up from germline, CDR1 is MDHEN and CDR2 is SYDVKM. The CDR3 is 13 amino acids. V shed 5 bases and J 7 bases; nucleotides not matched to a gene: 4.

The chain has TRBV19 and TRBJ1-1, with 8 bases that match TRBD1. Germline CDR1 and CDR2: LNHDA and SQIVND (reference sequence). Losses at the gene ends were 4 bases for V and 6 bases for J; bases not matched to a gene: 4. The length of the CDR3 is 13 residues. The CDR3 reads CASSTGGSAEAFF. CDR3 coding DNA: TGTGCCAGTAGTACAGGGGGCAGTGCTGAAGCTTTCTTT.

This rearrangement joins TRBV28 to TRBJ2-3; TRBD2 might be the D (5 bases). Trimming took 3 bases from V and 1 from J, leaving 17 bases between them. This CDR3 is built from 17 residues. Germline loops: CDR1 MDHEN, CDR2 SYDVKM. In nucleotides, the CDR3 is TGTGCCAGCAGTTTCGGCCCCACTAGGTTCGGCACAGATACGCAGTATTTT. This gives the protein CASSFGPTRFGTDTQYF.

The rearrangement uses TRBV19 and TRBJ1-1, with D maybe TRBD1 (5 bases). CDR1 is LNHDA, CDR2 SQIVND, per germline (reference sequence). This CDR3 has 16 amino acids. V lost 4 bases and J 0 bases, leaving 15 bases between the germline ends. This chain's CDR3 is CASSKIPGTMNTEAFF. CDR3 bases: TGTGCCAGTAGTAAAATCCCAGGGACCATGAACACTGAAGCTTTCTTT.

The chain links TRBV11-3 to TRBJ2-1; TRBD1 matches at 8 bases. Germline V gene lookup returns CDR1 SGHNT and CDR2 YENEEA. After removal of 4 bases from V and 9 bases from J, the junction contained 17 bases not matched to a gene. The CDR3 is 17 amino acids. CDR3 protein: CASSSRTGDRPRGEQFF. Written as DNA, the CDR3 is TGTGCCAGCAGCTCCCGTACGGGGGACAGGCCAAGGGGTGAGCAGTTCTTC. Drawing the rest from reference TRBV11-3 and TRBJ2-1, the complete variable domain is EAGVVQSPRYKIIEKKQPVAFWCNPISGHNTLYWYLQNLGQGPELLIRYENEEAVDDSQLPKDRFSAERLKGVDSTLKIQPAELGDSAVYLCASSSRTGDRPRGEQFFGPGTRLTVL.

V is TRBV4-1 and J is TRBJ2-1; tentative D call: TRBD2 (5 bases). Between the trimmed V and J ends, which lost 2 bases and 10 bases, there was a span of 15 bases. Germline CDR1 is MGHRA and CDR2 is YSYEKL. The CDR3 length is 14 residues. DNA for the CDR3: TGCGCCAGCAGCCAAACGGGGAGCGTCGGGGAGCAGTTCTTC. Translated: CASSQTGSVGEQFF.

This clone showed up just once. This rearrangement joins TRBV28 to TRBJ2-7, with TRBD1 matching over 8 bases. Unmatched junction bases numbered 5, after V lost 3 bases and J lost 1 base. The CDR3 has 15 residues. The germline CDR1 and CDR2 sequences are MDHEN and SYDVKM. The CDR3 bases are TGTGCCAGCAGTTTTCGTCGACAGGGGTCCTACGAGCAGTACTTC. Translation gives CASSFRRQGSYEQYF.

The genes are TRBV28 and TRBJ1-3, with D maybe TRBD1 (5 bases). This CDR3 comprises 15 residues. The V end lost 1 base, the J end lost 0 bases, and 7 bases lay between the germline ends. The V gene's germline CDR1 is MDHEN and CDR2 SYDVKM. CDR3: CASSLSGGSGNTIYF. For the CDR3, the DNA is TGTGCCAGCAGTTTATCGGGGGGCTCTGGAAACACCATATATTTT.

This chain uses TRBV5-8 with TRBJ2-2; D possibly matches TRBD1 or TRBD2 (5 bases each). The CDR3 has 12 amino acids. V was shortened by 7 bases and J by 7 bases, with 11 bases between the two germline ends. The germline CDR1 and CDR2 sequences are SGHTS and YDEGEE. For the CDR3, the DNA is TGTGCCAGCTTGGGGGTTGGCGGGGAGCTGTTTTTT. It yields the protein CASLGVGGELFF.

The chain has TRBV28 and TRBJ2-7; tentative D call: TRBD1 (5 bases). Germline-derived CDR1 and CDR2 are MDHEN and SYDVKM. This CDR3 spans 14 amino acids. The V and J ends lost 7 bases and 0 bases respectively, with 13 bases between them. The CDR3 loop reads CASMRQGSSYEQYF. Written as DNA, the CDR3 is TGTGCCAGCATGCGGCAGGGCAGCTCCTACGAGCAGTACTTC. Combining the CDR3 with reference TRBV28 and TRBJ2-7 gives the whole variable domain DVKVTQSSRYLVKRTGEKVFLECVQDMDHENMFWYRQDPGLGLRLIYFSYDVKMKEKGDIPEGYSVSREKKERFSLILESASTNQTSMYLCASMRQGSSYEQYFGPGTRLTVT.

The CDR3 loop is CASQDSHSSYNEQFF. As DNA, the CDR3 is TGTGCCTCCCAGGACAGTCACAGCTCCTACAATGAGCAGTTCTTC. The gene calls are TRBV30 and TRBJ2-1; TRBD1 might be the D (6 bases). The germline V gene encodes CDR1 GTSNPN and CDR2 SVGIG (reference sequence). The CDR3 is 15 residues long. V gave up 7 bases and J gave up 0 bases, with 16 bases separating them.

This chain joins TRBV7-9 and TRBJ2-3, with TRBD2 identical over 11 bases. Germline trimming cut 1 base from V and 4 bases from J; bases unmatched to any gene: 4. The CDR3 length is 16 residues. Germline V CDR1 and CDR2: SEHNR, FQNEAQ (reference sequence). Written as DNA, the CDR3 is TGTGCCAGCAGCTTAGTATCACTAGCGGGAGCAGATACGCAGTATTTT. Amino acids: CASSLVSLAGADTQYF.

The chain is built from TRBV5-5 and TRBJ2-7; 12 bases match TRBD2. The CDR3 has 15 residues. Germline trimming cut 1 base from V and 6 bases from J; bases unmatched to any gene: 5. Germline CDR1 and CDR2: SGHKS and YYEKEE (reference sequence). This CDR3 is CASSLSPGLAGEQYF. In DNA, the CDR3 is TGTGCCAGCAGCTTGTCTCCGGGACTAGCGGGCGAGCAGTACTTC. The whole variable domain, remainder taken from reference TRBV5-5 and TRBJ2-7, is DAGVTQSPTHLIKTRGQQVTLRCSPISGHKSVSWYQQVLGQGPQFIFQYYEKEERGRGNFPDRFSARQFPNYSSELNVNALLLGDSALYLCASSLSPGLAGEQYFGPGTRLTVT.

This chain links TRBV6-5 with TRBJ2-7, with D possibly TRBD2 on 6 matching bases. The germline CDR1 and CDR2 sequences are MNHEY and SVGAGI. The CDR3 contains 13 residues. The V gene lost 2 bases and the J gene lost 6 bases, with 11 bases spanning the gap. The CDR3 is CASSYRLASEQYF. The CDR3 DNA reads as TGTGCCAGCAGTTACCGGCTAGCGAGCGAGCAGTACTTC.

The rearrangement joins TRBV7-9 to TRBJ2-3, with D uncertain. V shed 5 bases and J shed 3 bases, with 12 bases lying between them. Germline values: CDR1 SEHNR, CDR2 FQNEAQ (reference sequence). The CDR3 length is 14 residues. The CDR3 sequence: CASSPATWTDTQYF. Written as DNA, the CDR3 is TGTGCCAGCAGCCCCGCTACGTGGACAGATACGCAGTATTTT.

The CDR3 region is CASRTPGSSSYEQYF. In DNA form, the CDR3 reads TGTGCCAGCAGGACCCCGGGCAGCAGTTCCTACGAGCAGTACTTC. The chain recombines TRBV28 with TRBJ2-7; D not resolved. The V gene's germline CDR1 is MDHEN and CDR2 SYDVKM. This CDR3 is built from 15 residues. Trimming pared 6 bases from V and 1 base from J, leaving 16 bases between.

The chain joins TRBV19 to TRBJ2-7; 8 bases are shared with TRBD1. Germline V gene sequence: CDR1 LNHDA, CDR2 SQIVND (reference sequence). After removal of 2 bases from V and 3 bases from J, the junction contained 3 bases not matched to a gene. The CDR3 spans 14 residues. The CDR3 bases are TGTGCCAGTAGTATAAAACAGGGGGGCTACGAGCAGTACTTC. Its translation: CASSIKQGGYEQYF.

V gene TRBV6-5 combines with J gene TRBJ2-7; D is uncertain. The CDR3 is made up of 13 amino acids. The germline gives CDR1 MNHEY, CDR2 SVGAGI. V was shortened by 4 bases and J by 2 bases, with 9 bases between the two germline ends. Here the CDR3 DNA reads TGTGCCAGCAGTTCTCTTCTGACCTACGAGCAGTACTTC. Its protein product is CASSSLLTYEQYF.

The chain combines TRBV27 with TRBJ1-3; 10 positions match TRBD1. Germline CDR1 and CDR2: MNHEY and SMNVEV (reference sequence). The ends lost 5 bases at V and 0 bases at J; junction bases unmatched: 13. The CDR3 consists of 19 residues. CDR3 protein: CASSAPGQGTRSSGNTIYF. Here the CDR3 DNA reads TGTGCCAGCAGTGCCCCGGGACAGGGGACAAGGAGCTCTGGAAACACCATATATTTT.

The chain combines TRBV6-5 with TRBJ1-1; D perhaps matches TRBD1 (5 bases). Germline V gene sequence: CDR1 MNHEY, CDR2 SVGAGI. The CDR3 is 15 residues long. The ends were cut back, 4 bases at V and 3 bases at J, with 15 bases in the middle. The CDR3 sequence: CASSLGGTPDTEAFF. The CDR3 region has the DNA TGTGCCAGCAGTTTGGGCGGGACGCCTGACACTGAAGCTTTCTTT.

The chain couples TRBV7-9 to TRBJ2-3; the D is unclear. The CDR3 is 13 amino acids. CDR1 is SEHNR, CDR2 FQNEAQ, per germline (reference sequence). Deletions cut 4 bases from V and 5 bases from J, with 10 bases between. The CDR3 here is CASSYSGQDTQYF. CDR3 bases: TGTGCCAGCAGCTACTCTGGGCAAGATACGCAGTATTTT. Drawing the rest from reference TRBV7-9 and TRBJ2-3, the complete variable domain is DTGVSQNPRHKITKRGQNVTFRCDPISEHNRLYWYRQTLGQGPEFLTYFQNEAQLEKSRLLSDRFSAERPKGSFSTLEIQRTEQGDSAMYLCASSYSGQDTQYFGPGTRLTVL.

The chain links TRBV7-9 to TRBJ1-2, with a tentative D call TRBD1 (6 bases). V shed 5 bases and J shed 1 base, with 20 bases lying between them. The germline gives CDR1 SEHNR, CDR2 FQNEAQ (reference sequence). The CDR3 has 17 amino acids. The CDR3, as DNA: TGTGCCAGCAGCCCCCGGACGAGGGGGGCCCTTAACTATGGCTACACCTTC. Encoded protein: CASSPRTRGALNYGYTF.

CDR3 protein: CASSLTGQSFQETQYF. CDR3 bases: TGTGCCAGCAGCTTGACGGGCCAGTCGTTCCAAGAGACCCAGTACTTC. The chain employs TRBV5-8 and TRBJ2-5; D uncertain. The V gene lost 1 base and the J gene lost 1 base, with 14 bases spanning the gap. The CDR3 has 16 residues. From germline, CDR1 is SGHTS and CDR2 YDEGEE.